This T cell receptor (beta chain) came from a study of OX40 agonist ivuxolimab in advanced cancers. V lost 11 bases, J lost 5 bases, and 13 bases lay in between. Germline V gene lookup returns CDR1 MNHNS and CDR2 SASEGT. The CDR3 extends over 12 amino acids. Profiled with immunoSEQ multiplex PCR; TCRdb holds only in-frame clones, not every one. The sample has roughly 71,000 clones, 75% to 80% seen once. The chain is built from TRBV6-1 and TRBJ1-5; weak D call: TRBD1 (5 bases). The source material was CD4+ or CD8+ T cells sorted from blood, sampled in a trial of the OX40 agonist ivuxolimab. The origin of this receptor is an adult with an advanced solid tumor such as melanoma, head and neck, liver or kidney cancer. The CDR3 sequence is CAGKRGDQPQHF. The CDR3 DNA is TGTGCCGGAAAAAGGGGCGATCAGCCCCAGCATTTT.